Shown below are 19 T cell receptor beta chains from a single sample sequenced in a study of cytomegalovirus exposure and HLA in healthy donors. PCR used 60 Vbeta primers and 13 Jbeta primers. Generated by immunoSEQ multiplex PCR, the TCRdb table keeps only in-frame clones and is missing some. Here the sample spans 160,000 or so clones, 70% to 80% being singletons. Input material: PBMCs. These receptors originate from a man younger than 35 in good health and CMV-seropositive.

V and J are TRBV5-1 and TRBJ2-7; TRBD1 is a possible D gene (6 bases). Trimming shortened V by 3 bases and J by 6 bases, and 19 bases separated the two germline ends. Germline V gene sequence: CDR1 SGHRS, CDR2 YFSETQ. This CDR3 spans 15 amino acids. CDR3 region: CASSWTQGRGGEQYF. In nucleotides, the CDR3 is TGCGCCAGCAGCTGGACACAGGGTCGTGGCGGCGAGCAGTACTTC.

The chain carries TRBV6-5 and TRBJ2-7; 10 bases align to TRBD2. Looked up from germline, CDR1 is MNHEY and CDR2 is SVGAGI. CDR3 length equals 15 residues. The trim removed 5 bases at V and 0 bases at J, leaving 4 bases unmatched. The DNA of the CDR3 is TGTGCCAGCAGTGCACTAGCGGGAATCTCCTACGAGCAGTACTTC. Protein sequence: CASSALAGISYEQYF.

The rearrangement joins TRBV7-7 to TRBJ2-1, with D tentatively TRBD1 (6 bases). Trimming removed 5 bases at V and 9 bases at J, with 14 bases between. CDR3 length: 13 residues. CDR1 is SSHAT and CDR2 is FNYEAQ in the germline V gene (reference sequence). The CDR3 protein is CASSEQGSTEQFF. CDR3 coding DNA: TGTGCCAGCAGCGAACAGGGTTCCACTGAGCAGTTCTTC.

J is TRBJ2-2 and V is TRBV7-9; a possible D gene is TRBD1 (7 bases). The V end lost 4 bases, the J end lost 2 bases, and 20 bases lay between the germline ends. This CDR3 spans 18 amino acids. CDR1 is SEHNR, CDR2 FQNEAQ, per germline (reference sequence). CDR3 region: CASSSRGSRDLNTGELFF. CDR3 sequence (DNA): TGTGCCAGCAGCTCCAGGGGGTCCAGGGACTTAAACACCGGGGAGCTGTTTTTT.

The genes are TRBV20-1 and TRBJ2-3, with D unclear. Germline values: CDR1 DFQATT, CDR2 SNEGSKA (reference sequence). This CDR3 comprises 11 residues. V lost 1 base and J lost 3, with 2 bases in between. CDR3 DNA sequence: TGCAGTGCTAGAGTAACAGATACGCAGTATTTT. It specifies CSARVTDTQYF.

The rearrangement joins TRBV28 to TRBJ2-6; D is perhaps TRBD1 (6 bases). V was clipped by 4 bases and J by 1 base, with 8 bases between them. Germline loops: CDR1 MDHEN, CDR2 SYDVKM. The CDR3 has 15 amino acids. CDR3 protein: CASSWTVSGANVLTF. CDR3 sequence (DNA): TGTGCCAGCAGTTGGACAGTATCTGGGGCCAACGTCCTGACTTTC.

The genes are TRBV21-1 and TRBJ2-7; the table's D call, TRBD1, has no DNA check behind it. TRBV21-1 is given as a pseudogene. This CDR3 is built from 15 residues. CDR3 DNA: TGTGCCAGCAGCACAGACGGGGACAGGAATCGCGAGCAGTACTTC. It codes for CASSTDGDRNREQYF.

In regard to this clone: At one end, the junction sequence differs from germline, possibly due to a read error. Distinct nucleotide sequences in the sample also encode this CDR3. V is TRBV4-3 and J is TRBJ1-5, with 7 bases matching TRBD1. Germline lookup yields CDR1 LGHNA and CDR2 YSLEER. The CDR3 is made up of 15 amino acids. The CDR3 region is CASSQDQGVGQPQHF. CDR3 bases: TGCGCCAGCAGCCAAGATCAGGGGGTAGGTCAGCCCCAGCATTTC.

V usage is TRBV28 and J usage is TRBJ2-5; a possible D gene is TRBD2 (7 bases). Deletions cut 5 bases from V and 5 bases from J, with 18 bases between. The CDR3 consists of 15 residues. The germline V gene encodes CDR1 MDHEN and CDR2 SYDVKM. As DNA, the CDR3 is TGTGCCAGCAGTATAGAAGCGGGGACAAGGGAGACCCAGTACTTC. Amino acids: CASSIEAGTRETQYF.

The rearrangement uses TRBV7-8 and TRBJ2-4; 9 bases line up with TRBD2. Germline V gene sequence: CDR1 SGHVS, CDR2 FQNEAQ. CDR3 length equals 15 residues. J gave up 9 bases and V 8 bases, and 14 bases lay outside the gene matches. The CDR3 here is CASAPSGTSSGIQYF. DNA of the CDR3: TGTGCCAGCGCGCCTAGCGGGACCTCCTCGGGCATTCAGTACTTC. Supplemented by reference TRBV7-8 and TRBJ2-4, the full variable domain reads GAGVSQSPRYKVAKRGQDVALRCDPISGHVSLFWYQQALGQGPEFLTYFQNEAQLDKSGLPSDRFFAERPEGSVSTLKIQRTQQEDSAVYLCASAPSGTSSGIQYFGAGTRLSVL.

The rearrangement uses TRBV29-1 and TRBJ2-1; TRBD1 agrees at 9 bases. The CDR3 extends over 15 amino acids. Germline V lookup: CDR1 SQVTM, CDR2 ANQGSEA. V was pared by 7 bases and J by 4 bases, with 11 bases of the junction left unmatched. Written as DNA, the CDR3 is TGCAGCGCGGAGTCCCGGGACAGGGTTTACAATGAGCAGTTCTTC. Its translation is CSAESRDRVYNEQFF.

This clone was seen a single time. The chain links TRBV7-9 to TRBJ2-7, with D possibly TRBD2 on 5 matching bases. The CDR3 length is 12 residues. Trimming cost V 5 bases and J 7 bases, with 12 bases left between them. Germline V gene data show CDR1 as SEHNR and CDR2 as FQNEAQ (reference sequence). This CDR3 reads CASSPSGREQYF. Here the CDR3 DNA reads TGTGCCAGCAGCCCCAGCGGTAGGGAGCAGTACTTC.

This chain connects TRBV7-9 to TRBJ1-1; 10 bases align to TRBD1. The CDR3 is 16 amino acids. The V gene's germline CDR1 is SEHNR and CDR2 FQNEAQ (reference sequence). The junction had 12 bases not matched to a gene; V was cut back by 8 bases and J by 3 bases. In nucleotides, the CDR3 is TGTGCCAGCCGACCTTCAACCGGGACAGGGGACACTGAAGCTTTCTTT. Translation: CASRPSTGTGDTEAFF.

The chain carries TRBV9 and TRBJ1-1; 9 bases align to TRBD1. Trimming took 4 bases from V and 9 from J; bases not matched to a gene: 4. This CDR3 comprises 12 residues. CDR1 is SGDLS, CDR2 YYNGEE, per germline. CDR3: CASSLGQGKAFF. For the CDR3, the DNA is TGTGCCAGCAGCCTGGGACAGGGCAAAGCTTTCTTT.

The V gene is TRBV27, the J gene TRBJ2-1; weak D call: TRBD2 (7 bases). V lost 10 bases to trimming and J lost 9 bases, with 22 bases between them. From germline, CDR1 is MNHEY and CDR2 SMNVEV (reference sequence). The CDR3 sequence is 14 residues long. This CDR3 is CATRTSGGAREQFF. CDR3 bases: TGTGCCACCCGGACTAGTGGGGGGGCCCGTGAGCAGTTCTTC.

This sequence joins TRBV19 and TRBJ1-5, with 7 bases that match TRBD1. After removal of 5 bases from V and 4 bases from J, the junction contained 11 bases not matched to a gene. The CDR3 length is 16 residues. Germline V CDR1 and CDR2: LNHDA, SQIVND (reference sequence). Written as DNA, the CDR3 is TGTGCCAGTAGTCCCGCCGGGACAGAAATAAATCAGCCCCAGCATTTT. Its protein product is CASSPAGTEINQPQHF.

The V and J genes are TRBV25-1 and TRBJ1-1; tentatively, D is TRBD1 (6 bases). The germline V and J ends were trimmed by 5 bases and 1 base, with 8 bases remaining between them. This CDR3 region has 13 residues. CDR1 is MGHDK, CDR2 SYGVNS, per germline. CDR3 loop: CASSLQGNTEAFF. CDR3 in DNA: TGTGCCAGCAGTTTACAGGGGAACACTGAAGCTTTCTTT.

This chain uses TRBV4-2 with TRBJ1-2; 8 nucleotides match TRBD1. CDR1 is LGHNA and CDR2 is YNFKEQ in the germline V gene. The CDR3 is made up of 16 amino acids. With 1 base clipped from V and 6 bases from J, the junction kept 10 bases outside the gene matches. CDR3 amino acids: CASSQVSNARGHGYTF. The CDR3, as DNA: TGTGCCAGCAGCCAAGTTAGTAATGCCAGGGGGCATGGCTACACCTTC.

The CDR3 reads CASSPPGLGVVSYNEQFF. The CDR3 nucleotides read TGTGCCAGCAGTCCACCGGGACTAGGTGTAGTCTCCTACAATGAGCAGTTCTTC. This chain links TRBV28 with TRBJ2-1, with 8 bases identical to TRBD2. The CDR3 spans 18 residues. The germline gives CDR1 MDHEN, CDR2 SYDVKM. The J segment lost 0 bases and the V segment lost 5 bases, leaving 12 bases of the junction unmatched.